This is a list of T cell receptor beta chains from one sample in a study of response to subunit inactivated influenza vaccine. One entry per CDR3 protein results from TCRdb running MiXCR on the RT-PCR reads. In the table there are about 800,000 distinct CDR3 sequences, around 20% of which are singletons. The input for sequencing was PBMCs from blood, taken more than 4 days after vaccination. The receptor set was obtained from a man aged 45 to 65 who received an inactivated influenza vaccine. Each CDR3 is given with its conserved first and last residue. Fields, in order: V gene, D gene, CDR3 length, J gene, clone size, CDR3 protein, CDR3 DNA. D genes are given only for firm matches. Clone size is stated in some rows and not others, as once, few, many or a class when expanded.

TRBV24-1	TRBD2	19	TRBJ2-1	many	CATSDLPASGSSSYNEQFF	TGTGCCACCAGTGATTTGCCGGCTAGCGGGAGCTCGTCCTACAATGAGCAGTTCTTC
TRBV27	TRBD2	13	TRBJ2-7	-	CASSGLASYEQYF	TGTGCCAGCAGCGGACTAGCCAGCTACGAGCAGTACTTC
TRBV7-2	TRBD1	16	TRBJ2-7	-	CASSLWGTGGSYEQYF	TGTGCCAGCAGCTTATGGGGGACAGGGGGATCCTACGAGCAGTACTTC
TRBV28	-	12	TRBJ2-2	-	CASRFYRRELFF	TGTGCCAGCAGGTTTTATCGAAGGGAGCTGTTTTTT
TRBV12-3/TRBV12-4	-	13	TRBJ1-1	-	CASSPTGYSEAFF	TGTGCCAGCAGCCCGACCGGGTATTCTGAAGCTTTCTTT
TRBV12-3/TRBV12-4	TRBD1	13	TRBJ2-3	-	CASSSTGANTQYF	TGTGCCAGCAGTTCCACAGGGGCAAATACGCAGTATTTT
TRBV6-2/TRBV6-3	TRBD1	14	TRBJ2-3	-	CASSHDRGRDTQYF	TGTGCCAGCAGCCACGACAGGGGGCGAGATACGCAGTATTTT
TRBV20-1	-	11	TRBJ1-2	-	CSVGGEYGYTF	TGCAGTGTCGGGGGGGAATATGGCTACACCTTC
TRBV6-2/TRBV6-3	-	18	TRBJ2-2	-	CASSWFGVRPTNTGELFF	TGTGCCAGCAGTTGGTTCGGTGTCCGTCCGACGAACACCGGGGAGCTGTTTTTT
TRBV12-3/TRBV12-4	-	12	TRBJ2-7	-	CASRRSGYEQYF	TGTGCCAGCAGAAGATCGGGTTACGAGCAGTACTTC
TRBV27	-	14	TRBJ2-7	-	CASSLWGTSYEQYF	TGTGCCAGCAGTTTGTGGGGAACCTCCTACGAGCAGTACTTC
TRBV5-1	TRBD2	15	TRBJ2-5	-	CASSRWTSGPVTQYF	TGCGCCAGCAGCCGATGGACTAGCGGTCCGGTGACCCAGTACTTC
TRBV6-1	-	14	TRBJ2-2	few	CASGRQANTGELFF	TGTGCCAGCGGACGGCAGGCAAACACCGGGGAGCTGTTTTTT
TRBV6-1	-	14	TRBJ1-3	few	CASRSAGSGNTIYF	TGTGCCAGCAGGAGTGCCGGCTCTGGAAACACCATATATTTT
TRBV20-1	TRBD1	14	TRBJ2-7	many	CSARVGTGYNEQYF	TGCAGTGCTAGAGTGGGGACAGGGTATAACGAGCAGTACTTC
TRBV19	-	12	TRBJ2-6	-	CASSMGANVLTF	TGTGCCAGTAGTATGGGGGCCAACGTCCTGACTTTC
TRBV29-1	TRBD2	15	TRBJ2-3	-	CSVARTSGKTDTQYF	TGCAGCGTCGCGCGGACTAGCGGGAAGACAGATACGCAGTATTTT
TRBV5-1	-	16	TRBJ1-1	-	CASSPGDLPTNTEAFF	TGCGCCAGCAGCCCAGGGGACTTACCTACGAACACTGAAGCTTTCTTT
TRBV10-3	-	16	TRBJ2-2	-	CAISGDSGGHTGELFF	TGTGCCATCAGTGGAGACAGTGGAGGACACACCGGGGAGCTGTTTTTT
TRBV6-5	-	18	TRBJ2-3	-	CASSYKLLGSRPPDTQYF	TGTGCCAGCAGTTACAAGTTATTAGGATCCCGACCTCCAGATACGCAGTATTTT
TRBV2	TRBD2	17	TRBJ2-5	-	CASRRLAGITYQETQYF	TGTGCCAGCAGAAGATTAGCGGGCATTACGTACCAAGAGACCCAGTACTTC
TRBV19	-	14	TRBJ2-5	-	CASSMIGREETQYF	TGTGCCAGTAGTATGATCGGCAGGGAAGAGACCCAGTACTTC
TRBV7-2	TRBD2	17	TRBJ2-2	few	CASSLSGAGDGTGELFF	TGTGCCAGCAGCCTTAGCGGGGCAGGGGATGGCACCGGGGAGCTGTTTTTT
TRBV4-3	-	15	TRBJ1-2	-	CASSQDLKRGFGYTF	TGCGCCAGCAGCCAAGACCTAAAACGGGGGTTTGGCTACACCTTC
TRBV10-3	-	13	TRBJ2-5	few	CAISVGGQETQYF	TGTGCCATCAGTGTAGGGGGGCAAGAGACCCAGTACTTC
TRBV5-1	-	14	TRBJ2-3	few	CASSLSLDADTQYF	TGCGCCAGCAGCTTGAGTTTAGACGCAGATACGCAGTATTTT
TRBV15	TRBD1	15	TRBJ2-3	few	CATSIRTGSTDTQYF	TGTGCCACCAGCATCCGGACAGGGAGCACAGATACGCAGTATTTT
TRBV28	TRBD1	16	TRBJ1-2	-	CASSLLHRGRNYGYTF	TGTGCCAGCAGTTTACTCCACAGGGGCCGGAACTATGGCTACACCTTC
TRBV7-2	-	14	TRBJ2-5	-	CASSSQVAGETQYF	TGTGCCAGCAGCTCCCAGGTGGCCGGAGAGACCCAGTACTTC
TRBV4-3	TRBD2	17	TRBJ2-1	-	CASSPMVGGSRNNEQFF	TGCGCCAGCAGCCCGATGGTAGGCGGGAGTAGGAACAATGAGCAGTTCTTC
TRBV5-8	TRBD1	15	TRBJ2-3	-	CASSSGTGGTHTQYF	TGTGCCAGCAGTTCCGGGACAGGGGGTACCCATACGCAGTATTTT
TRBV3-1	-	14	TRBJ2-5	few	CASSPRQVGETQYF	TGTGCCAGCAGCCCCCGGCAGGTGGGGGAGACCCAGTACTTC
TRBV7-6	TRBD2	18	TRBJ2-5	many	CASSPWVGTSGLQETQYF	TGTGCCAGCAGCCCCTGGGTTGGGACTAGCGGATTACAAGAGACCCAGTACTTC
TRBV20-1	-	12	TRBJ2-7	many	CSARDPEGEQYF	TGCAGTGCTAGAGACCCTGAGGGCGAGCAGTACTTC
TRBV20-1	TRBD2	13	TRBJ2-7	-	CSARERTRDEQYF	TGCAGTGCTAGAGAAAGGACTAGGGACGAGCAGTACTTC
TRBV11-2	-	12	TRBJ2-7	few	CASSSSAGEQYF	TGTGCCAGCAGCTCAAGCGCGGGCGAGCAGTACTTC
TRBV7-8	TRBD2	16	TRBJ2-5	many	CASSLITGLAGETQYF	TGTGCCAGCAGCCTCATCACGGGACTAGCGGGAGAGACCCAGTACTTC
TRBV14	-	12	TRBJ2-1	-	CASSQELHEQFF	TGTGCCAGCAGCCAAGAGTTACATGAGCAGTTCTTC
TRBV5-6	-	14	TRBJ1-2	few	CASSFAGSAPGYTF	TGTGCCAGCAGCTTTGCCGGGTCCGCGCCGGGCTACACCTTC
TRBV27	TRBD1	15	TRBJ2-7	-	CASSRTGTGTREQYF	TGTGCCAGCAGTAGAACCGGGACAGGGACGCGCGAGCAGTACTTC
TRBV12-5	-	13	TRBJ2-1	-	CAKGLRAPNEQFF	TGTGCTAAAGGCCTTAGGGCGCCCAATGAGCAGTTCTTC
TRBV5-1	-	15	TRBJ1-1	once	CASSLALQGNTEAFF	TGCGCCAGCAGCTTGGCCTTACAGGGGAACACTGAAGCTTTCTTT
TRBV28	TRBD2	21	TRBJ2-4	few	CASSLGPGGAVSESAKNIQYF	TGTGCCAGCAGTTTAGGCCCCGGGGGGGCAGTGTCGGAGTCTGCCAAAAACATTCAGTACTTC
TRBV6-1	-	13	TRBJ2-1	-	CASSVGWSYEQFF	TGTGCCAGCAGTGTAGGGTGGAGTTATGAGCAGTTCTTC
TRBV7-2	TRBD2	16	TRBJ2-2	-	CASSPGLAVSGGELFF	TGTGCCAGCAGCCCGGGACTAGCGGTTAGCGGCGGGGAGCTGTTTTTT
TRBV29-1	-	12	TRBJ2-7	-	CSVVLDLYEQYF	TGCAGCGTTGTACTGGACCTCTACGAGCAGTACTTC
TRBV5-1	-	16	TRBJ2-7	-	CASSLDSVARPYEQYF	TGCGCCAGCAGCTTGGATAGCGTGGCAAGACCCTACGAGCAGTACTTC
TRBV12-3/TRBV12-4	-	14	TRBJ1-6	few	CASQGTNYNSPLHF	TGTGCCAGCCAGGGAACTAACTATAATTCACCCCTCCACTTT
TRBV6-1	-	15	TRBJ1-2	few	CASSHFVRDGYGYTF	TGTGCCAGCAGCCATTTCGTCAGGGACGGCTATGGCTACACCTTC
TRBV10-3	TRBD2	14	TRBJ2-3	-	CAIRDSGSSDTQYF	TGTGCCATCAGGGATAGCGGGAGCTCAGATACGCAGTATTTT